The sequence of this TCR beta chain was determined in a study of cytomegalovirus exposure and HLA in healthy donors. Among the donors, all were healthy bone marrow donors. This clone was seen only a few times. PCR employed 60 Vbeta and 13 Jbeta primers. The data were produced by immunoSEQ multiplex PCR, yet TCRdb's version contains in-frame clones alone and is incomplete. The data contain 85,000 to 95,000 clones, approximately 7.1% of them singletons. The CDR3 runs 15 residues. With 3 bases removed from V and 0 bases from J, the gap between germline ends came to 12 bases. The V gene's germline CDR1 is GTSNPN and CDR2 SVGIG (reference sequence).

The clonotype originates from a man aged 45-60 years in good health and CMV-seronegative. Sequenced sample: PBMCs. The genes are TRBV30 and TRBJ1-5; D uncertain. The DNA of the CDR3 is TGTGCCTGGAGCGATACATTGTATAGCAATCAGCCCCAGCATTTT. Translating it yields CAWSDTLYSNQPQHF.